This is a list of T cell receptor beta chains from one sample in a study of spatial heterogeneity in lung cancer. Via MiXCR, TCRdb re-called the 5' RACE reads, giving one row per CDR3 protein. Of approximately 3,000 distinct CDR3 sequences in the sample, 2.5% to 3% were seen once. Here the sequenced sample was normal lung tissue next to the tumor, taken at surgery. These receptors all stem from a female donor with early-stage non-small cell lung cancer. Both conserved end residues are part of each CDR3. The D gene is left open where the match is weak. A clone size is listed for some rows: how often the clone was seen (once, few, many), or a class if it is expanded.

TRBJ2-7	TRBD1	many	TRBV29-1	TGCAGCGTTGCGACAGGGTCCTACGAGCAGTACTTC	CSVATGSYEQYF
TRBJ1-2	NA	many	TRBV6-6	TGTGCCAGCACCCCGCGACCTTATAACTATGGCTACACCTTC	CASTPRPYNYGYTF
TRBJ2-3	TRBD2	many	TRBV20-1	TGCAGTGCTAGACTAGCGGGGGGGGTCACAGATACGCAGTATTTT	CSARLAGGVTDTQYF
TRBJ1-1	NA	many	TRBV20-1	TGCAGTGCTAGAGATCTAGGGGCGCGAGATTTAGAAGCTTTCTTT	CSARDLGARDLEAFF
TRBJ2-5	NA	NA	TRBV2	TGTGCCAGCAGGCGGGACACCCAAGAGACCCAGTACTTC	CASRRDTQETQYF
TRBJ2-1	TRBD2	medium-sized	TRBV20-1	TGCAGTGCTAGTCGCCGGGGGGGGGCCTACAATGAGCAGTTCTTC	CSASRRGGAYNEQFF
TRBJ2-5	TRBD2	many	TRBV5-1	TGCGCCAGCAGCTCCCCGGGGAGCGGGGGGACCTACCAAGAGACCCAGTACTTC	CASSSPGSGGTYQETQYF
TRBJ1-1	NA	medium-sized	TRBV25-1	TGTGCCAGCAGTGTGAGGGGCGAGCCACTAAACACTGAAGCTTTCTTT	CASSVRGEPLNTEAFF
TRBJ1-1	NA	many	TRBV7-2	TGTGCCAGCAGCTTAGTGTGGCAGGGGAACACTGAAGCTTTCTTT	CASSLVWQGNTEAFF
TRBJ1-5	NA	many	TRBV12-3/TRBV12-4	TGTGCCAGCAGTTTGGGTTCGACTAGCAATCAGCCCCAGCATTTT	CASSLGSTSNQPQHF
TRBJ1-1	NA	NA	TRBV7-6	TGTGCCAGCAGCTCAGGTTTGGGAGGGACTGAAGCTTTCTTT	CASSSGLGGTEAFF
TRBJ1-6	TRBD1	medium-sized	TRBV20-1	TGCAGTGCTAGAGATGCTGGACAGGCAACCTTGCTTGGTTCACCCCTCCACTTT	CSARDAGQATLLGSPLHF
TRBJ2-5	TRBD2	medium-sized	TRBV12-5	TGTGCTAGTGGTCGTTTTAGCGGGGGGACCCAAGAGACCCAGTACTTC	CASGRFSGGTQETQYF
TRBJ2-5	NA	many	TRBV29-1	TGCAGCTCTAGGGGGGGCGAGACCCAGTACTTC	CSSRGGETQYF
TRBJ2-2	TRBD2	medium-sized	TRBV4-2	TGTGCCAGCAGCCCGGGGTCGGCTAGCGGGGGTCTGAACACCGGGGAGCTGTTTTTT	CASSPGSASGGLNTGELFF
TRBJ1-5	NA	medium-sized	TRBV28	TGTGCCAGCAGTTTTAGTCTGGGGGCCCATCAGCCCCAGCATTTT	CASSFSLGAHQPQHF
TRBJ2-4	TRBD2	medium-sized	TRBV11-2	TGTGCCAGCAGCCCTAGCGGGGGGTGGATGAACATTCAGTACTTC	CASSPSGGWMNIQYF
TRBJ1-6	NA	medium-sized	TRBV2	TGTGCCAGCAGTTCCAAGGGGGACGGGACACCCCTCCACTTT	CASSSKGDGTPLHF
TRBJ2-7	NA	medium-sized	TRBV20-1	TGCAGTGCTAGAGGGGGTGTCGGGGACCCCCAGTACTTC	CSARGGVGDPQYF
TRBJ2-3	NA	few	TRBV11-2	TGTGCCAGCAGCTTAATACGGTCAGATACGCAGTATTTT	CASSLIRSDTQYF
TRBJ2-7	TRBD2	many	TRBV7-8	TGTGCCAGCAGCTCCTACCGGTTTAGCGGGGGGTTATACGAGCAGTACTTC	CASSSYRFSGGLYEQYF
TRBJ2-6	TRBD1	many	TRBV5-8	TGTGCCAGCAGCTTCGGGACAGGGGCCTCTGGGGCCAACGTCCTGACTTTC	CASSFGTGASGANVLTF